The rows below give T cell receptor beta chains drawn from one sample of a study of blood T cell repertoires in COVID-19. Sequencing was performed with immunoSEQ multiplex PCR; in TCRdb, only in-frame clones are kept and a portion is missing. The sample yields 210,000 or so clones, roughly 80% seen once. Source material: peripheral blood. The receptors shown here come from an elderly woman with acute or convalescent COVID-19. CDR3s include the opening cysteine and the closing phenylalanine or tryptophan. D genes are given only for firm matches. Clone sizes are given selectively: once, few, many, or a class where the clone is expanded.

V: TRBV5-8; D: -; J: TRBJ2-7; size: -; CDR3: CASRRGALFSYEQYF; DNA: TGTGCCAGCAGACGCGGGGCCCTTTTTTCCTACGAGCAGTACTTC
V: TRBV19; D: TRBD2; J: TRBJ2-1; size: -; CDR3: CASKPSGGASEQFF; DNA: TGTGCCAGTAAGCCTAGCGGGGGGGCCAGTGAGCAGTTCTTC
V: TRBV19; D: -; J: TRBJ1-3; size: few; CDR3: CASSLLTGSSGNTIYF; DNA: TGTGCCAGTAGTTTATTGACGGGATCCTCTGGAAACACCATATATTTT
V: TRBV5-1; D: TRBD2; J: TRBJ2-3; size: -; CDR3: CASNGGGTDTQYF; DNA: TGCGCCAGCAATGGGGGGGGCACAGATACGCAGTATTTT
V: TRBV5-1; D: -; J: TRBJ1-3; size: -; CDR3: CASSPDRIGNTIYF; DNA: TGCGCCAGCAGCCCCGACAGGATCGGAAACACCATATATTTT
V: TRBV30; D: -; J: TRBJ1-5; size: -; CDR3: CAWGQAPSRNQPQHF; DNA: TGTGCCTGGGGCCAGGCCCCATCGCGCAATCAGCCCCAGCATTTT
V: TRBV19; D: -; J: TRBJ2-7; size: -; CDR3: CASSSLREQYF; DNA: TGTGCCAGTAGTAGTCTACGGGAGCAGTACTTC
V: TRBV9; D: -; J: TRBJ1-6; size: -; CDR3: CASSVTGLDNSPLHF; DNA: TGTGCCAGCAGCGTAACAGGGCTGGATAATTCACCCCTCCACTTT
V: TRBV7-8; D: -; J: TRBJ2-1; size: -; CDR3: CASSLARVYNEQFF; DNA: TGTGCCAGCAGCTTAGCGCGGGTGTACAATGAGCAGTTCTTC
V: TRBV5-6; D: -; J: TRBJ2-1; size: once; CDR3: CASSSLEVHQFF; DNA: TGTGCCAGCAGCTCCCTCGAGGTACACCAGTTCTTC
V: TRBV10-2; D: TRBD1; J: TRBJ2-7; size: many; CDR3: CASSVAGGVVREQYF; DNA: TGCGCCAGCAGTGTGGCAGGGGGAGTGGTGCGGGAGCAGTACTTC
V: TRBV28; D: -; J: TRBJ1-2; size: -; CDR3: CASSLSLYGYTF; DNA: TGTGCCAGCAGTTTATCCCTCTATGGCTACACCTTC
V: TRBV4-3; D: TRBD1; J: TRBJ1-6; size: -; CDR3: CASSQESRTGGSPLHF; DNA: TGCGCCAGCAGCCAAGAATCCCGGACAGGGGGCTCACCCCTCCACTTT
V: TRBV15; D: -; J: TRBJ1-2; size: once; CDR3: CATSRDRGNAGVGGYTF; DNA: TGTGCCACCAGCAGAGATAGAGGCAATGCGGGCGTGGGTGGCTACACCTTC
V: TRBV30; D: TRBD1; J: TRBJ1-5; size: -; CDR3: CAWSATGDQPQHF; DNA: TGTGCCTGGAGCGCGACAGGGGATCAGCCCCAGCATTTT
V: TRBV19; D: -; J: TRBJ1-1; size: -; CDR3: CASRLAGFEAFF; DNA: TGTGCCAGTCGCCTGGCAGGGTTTGAAGCTTTCTTT
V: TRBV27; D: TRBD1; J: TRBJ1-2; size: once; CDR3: CASTTAGGNSNYGYTF; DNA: TGTGCCAGCACCACCGCAGGGGGCAATTCAAACTATGGCTACACCTTC
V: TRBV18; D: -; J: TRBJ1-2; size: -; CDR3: CASSPRAANYGYTF; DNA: TGTGCCAGCTCTCCGAGAGCGGCCAACTATGGCTACACCTTC
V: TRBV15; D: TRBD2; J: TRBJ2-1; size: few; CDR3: CATSRVLAGNNEQFF; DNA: TGTGCCACCAGCAGAGTTCTAGCGGGAAATAATGAGCAGTTCTTC
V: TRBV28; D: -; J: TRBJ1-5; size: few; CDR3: CASSLVAKVQPQHF; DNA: TGTGCCAGCAGTTTAGTGGCCAAAGTTCAGCCCCAGCATTTT